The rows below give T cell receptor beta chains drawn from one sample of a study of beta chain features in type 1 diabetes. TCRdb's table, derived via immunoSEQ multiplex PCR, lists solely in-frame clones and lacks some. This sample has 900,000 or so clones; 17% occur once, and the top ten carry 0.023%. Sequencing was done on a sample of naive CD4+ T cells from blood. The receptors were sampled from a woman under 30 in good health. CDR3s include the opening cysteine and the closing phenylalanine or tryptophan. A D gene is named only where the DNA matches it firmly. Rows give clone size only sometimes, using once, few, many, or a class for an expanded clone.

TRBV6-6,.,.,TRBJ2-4,CASSYSRGIPYF,TGTGCCAGCAGTTACTCGAGAGGAATCCCGTACTTC
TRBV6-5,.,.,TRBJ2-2,CASSRRNGELFF,TGTGCCAGCAGTAGGCGAAACGGGGAGCTGTTTTTT
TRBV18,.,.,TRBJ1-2,CASSSDQNYGYTF,TGTGCCAGCTCATCGGACCAAAACTATGGCTACACCTTC
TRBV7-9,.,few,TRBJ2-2,CASSLVSTGGELFF,TGTGCCAGCAGCTTAGTATCGACAGGAGGGGAGCTGTTTTTT
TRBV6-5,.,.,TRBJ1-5,CASSEGRSNQPQHF,TGTGCCAGCAGCGAGGGGAGAAGCAATCAGCCCCAGCATTTT
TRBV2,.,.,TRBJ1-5,CASKARVDQPQHF,TGTGCCAGCAAAGCCCGGGTGGATCAGCCCCAGCATTTT
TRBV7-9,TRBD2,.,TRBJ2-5,CASSLIWGLAQSMQTQYF,TGTGCCAGCAGCTTAATCTGGGGACTAGCGCAGTCTATGCAGACCCAGTACTTC
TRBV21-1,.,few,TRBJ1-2,CASSKGATRTRRCGYTF,TGTGCCAGCAGCAAGGGTGCAACTCGGACCCGCCGCTGCGGCTACACCTTC
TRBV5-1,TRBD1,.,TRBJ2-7,CASGTGDHGYEQYF,TGCGCCAGTGGGACAGGGGACCATGGATACGAGCAGTACTTC
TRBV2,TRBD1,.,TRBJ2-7,CASGRDRGYEQYF,TGTGCCAGCGGCCGGGACAGGGGTTACGAGCAGTACTTC